These T cell receptor beta chains were read from a single sample in a study of cytomegalovirus exposure and HLA in healthy donors. Profiling relied on immunoSEQ multiplex PCR, and the TCRdb table lists in-frame clones only, not all of them. The sample contains some 130,000 clones, 79% of which appear only once. Sequenced input: PBMCs. These receptors were collected from a man in his forties or fifties in good health and CMV-seropositive. Each CDR3 is given with its conserved first and last residue. The D gene is left open where the match is weak.

j_call d_call v_call cdr3_aa
TRBJ2-3 TRBD2 TRBV13 CASRATSGRIADTQYF
TRBJ2-7 NA TRBV28 CASSFEMREGTYEQYF
TRBJ1-6 TRBD1 TRBV30 CAWRQGVYNSPLHF
TRBJ2-7 NA TRBV12-5 CASGPRSYEQYF
TRBJ2-1 TRBD2 TRBV29-1 CSVGLAGPPSSYNEQFF
TRBJ2-7 NA TRBV20-1 CSAPDIYEQYF
TRBJ2-6 NA TRBV29-1 CSVEEYSGANVLTF
TRBJ2-7 TRBD1 TRBV6-5 CASTPGQGQYEQYF
TRBJ2-7 TRBD2 TRBV6-5 CASRFSGSRANEQYF
NA TRBD1 TRBV6-5 CASSGWGQIYEQYF
TRBJ2-2 TRBD2 TRBV5-4 CASSLGLAVNTGELFF
TRBJ2-2 TRBD2 TRBV19 CASRIWIAGGRSGELFF
TRBJ2-1 NA TRBV7-9 CASSWDFGPYNEQFF
TRBJ2-3 TRBD1 TRBV13 CASSLGSGGWGTDTQYF
TRBJ1-4 TRBD1 TRBV18 CASRSEGLRGQRLFF
TRBJ2-1 NA TRBV7-2 CASSLEAENEQFF
TRBJ2-1 NA TRBV11-2 CASGRSSYNEQFF
TRBJ2-7 NA TRBV7-2 CASSLEAEYEQYF
TRBJ2-7 TRBD2 TRBV28 CASGRKGLTVSYEQYF
TRBJ2-4 TRBD1 TRBV27 CASSPRTGENIQYF
TRBJ1-2 TRBD1 TRBV18 CASSPGQGGYGYTF
TRBJ1-2 TRBD1 TRBV4-1 CASSQTTGTGVYGYTF
TRBJ2-3 TRBD1 TRBV2 CASSEGTGLDTQYF
TRBJ2-1 TRBD2 TRBV6-5 CASRYSGRTNEQFF
TRBJ2-7 NA TRBV4-1 CASSQDYSAIYEQYF
TRBJ2-2 TRBD1 TRBV5-4 CASSSRTGGDTGELFF
TRBJ2-5 TRBD1 TRBV5-1 CASSPGQGLETQYF